The 25 T cell receptor beta chains listed next were all sequenced from one sample in a study of cytomegalovirus exposure and HLA in healthy donors. 13 Jbeta primers and 60 Vbeta primers were used for the PCR. TCRdb keeps only in-frame clones here, not all; method: immunoSEQ multiplex PCR. Of 95,000 to 150,000 clones in the sample, 73% are singletons; the top ten hold under 5.5%. The sequenced material came from PBMCs. The receptor source for this set is a man aged 60 to 75 in good health and CMV-seropositive.

The chain is built from TRBV30 and TRBJ2-7; no firm D call. Trimming shortened V by 0 bases and J by 5 bases, and 14 bases separated the two germline ends. The CDR3 runs to 14 residues. The germline V gene encodes CDR1 GTSNPN and CDR2 SVGIG (reference sequence). The CDR3 DNA is TGTGCCTGGAGTGTATTTTCCCCGCCGGACGAGCAGTACTTC. It translates to CAWSVFSPPDEQYF.

This chain uses TRBV6-1 with TRBJ1-3; D gene ambiguous. Trimming stripped 7 bases from V and 1 base from J, with 5 bases between. Germline V lookup: CDR1 MNHNS, CDR2 SASEGT. The CDR3 is made up of 12 amino acids. The CDR3 nucleotides read TGTGCCAGCACCCGGTCTGGAAACACCATATATTTT. As protein: CASTRSGNTIYF.

The chain is built from TRBV6-5 and TRBJ2-5, with a tentative D call TRBD2 (5 bases). CDR3 length equals 15 residues. V was pared by 0 bases and J by 2 bases, with 10 bases between. From germline, CDR1 is MNHEY and CDR2 SVGAGI. In DNA, the CDR3 is TGTGCCAGCAGTTACTCGGATGGCGGGCAAGAGACCCAGTACTTC. The encoded protein is CASSYSDGGQETQYF.

This sequence joins TRBV11-3 and TRBJ1-1; 9 nucleotides agree with TRBD1. The CDR3 has 13 amino acids. The J segment lost 6 bases and the V segment lost 5 bases, leaving 4 bases of the junction unmatched. Germline lookup yields CDR1 SGHNT and CDR2 YENEEA. This chain's CDR3 is CASSHRGRAEAFF. The CDR3, as DNA: TGTGCCAGCAGCCACAGGGGGCGTGCTGAAGCTTTCTTT.

This sequence joins TRBV30 and TRBJ2-3; D is perhaps TRBD1 (5 bases). V lost 0 bases and J 10 bases, leaving 20 bases between the germline ends. CDR1 is GTSNPN and CDR2 is SVGIG in the germline V gene (reference sequence). The CDR3 is made up of 15 amino acids. As DNA, the CDR3 is TGTGCCTGGAGTGTAACAGTCGGTAGGGGCATGGCGCAGTATTTT. As protein: CAWSVTVGRGMAQYF.

The chain employs TRBV19 and TRBJ1-4; D is perhaps TRBD1 (6 bases). CDR1 and CDR2 from the germline V gene are LNHDA and SQIVND (reference sequence). The CDR3 sequence is 16 residues long. V lost 6 bases to trimming and J lost 2 bases, with 16 bases between them. CDR3 amino acids: CASSHPGGATNEKLFF. The CDR3 DNA follows: TGTGCCAGTAGCCACCCGGGGGGGGCCACTAATGAAAAACTGTTTTTT.

This CDR3 is CASLDGTYEQYF. The DNA for the CDR3 is TGTGCCAGCCTAGACGGAACCTACGAGCAGTACTTC. The chain combines TRBV6-5 with TRBJ2-7; D is unclear. Germline values: CDR1 MNHEY, CDR2 SVGAGI. There are 12 residues in the CDR3. Trimming removed 8 bases from V and 2 bases from J, with 10 bases in between.

This chain uses TRBV5-1 with TRBJ2-6, with 11 bases identical to TRBD1. The germline V gene encodes CDR1 SGHRS and CDR2 YFSETQ. This CDR3 comprises 17 residues. V dropped 4 bases and J dropped 1; count of bases not matched to a gene: 4. For the CDR3, the DNA is TGCGCCAGCAGCCCGGGACAGGGGGTATCTGGGGCCAACGTCCTGACTTTC. Encoded protein: CASSPGQGVSGANVLTF.

This clone was picked up a small number of times. The chain recombines TRBV18 with TRBJ1-3; 7 positions agree with TRBD1. Germline V gene sequence: CDR1 KGHSH, CDR2 LQKENI. Germline trimming cut 6 bases from V and 2 bases from J; bases unmatched to any gene: 10. The CDR3 runs to 16 residues. CDR3 bases: TGTGCCAGCTCCGAGACAGGGTCAGGCCCTGGAAACACCATATATTTT. Amino acid sequence: CASSETGSGPGNTIYF.

CDR3 sequence reads: CASSWSTGLGGTEAFF. The CDR3 nucleotides read TGCGCCAGCAGCTGGTCGACAGGCTTAGGGGGCACTGAAGCTTTCTTT. V usage is TRBV5-1 and J usage is TRBJ1-1, with D perhaps matching TRBD1 (6 bases). This CDR3 is 16 amino acids long. Trimming removed 3 bases from V and 4 bases from J, with 19 bases in between. CDR1 and CDR2 from the germline V gene are SGHRS and YFSETQ.

In nucleotides, the CDR3 is TGTGCCAGCAGTGGAACCTACAGGGAAGGCACTGAAGCTTTCTTT. This codes for CASSGTYREGTEAFF. This chain uses TRBV28 with TRBJ1-1, with a possible D match to TRBD1 (6 bases). The CDR3 spans 15 residues. Germline CDR1 and CDR2: MDHEN and SYDVKM. The germline V and J ends were trimmed by 5 bases and 4 bases, with 17 bases remaining between them.

In this sample, this clone turned up once. The gene calls are TRBV7-9 and TRBJ2-5; D remains unclear. V lost 5 bases and J lost 1, with 11 bases in between. The germline CDR1 and CDR2 sequences are SEHNR and FQNEAQ (reference sequence). This CDR3 contains 14 residues. The CDR3 bases are TGTGCCAGCAGCGACCGGGTCCTCCAAGAGACCCAGTACTTC. Protein: CASSDRVLQETQYF.

This chain links TRBV5-6 with TRBJ2-2; weak D call: TRBD1 (6 bases). CDR3 length: 15 amino acids. The V end was cut by 4 bases, the J end by 4 bases, with 14 bases between. Looked up from germline, CDR1 is SGHDT and CDR2 is YYEEEE. The CDR3 sequence: CASSLPSGATGELFF. CDR3 in DNA: TGTGCCAGCAGCCTCCCCTCAGGGGCCACCGGGGAGCTGTTTTTT.

The table lists this clone with a count of one. The rearrangement links TRBV5-1 to TRBJ2-7, with D maybe TRBD2 (5 bases). Germline values: CDR1 SGHRS, CDR2 YFSETQ. The CDR3 consists of 14 residues. Trimming removed 2 bases at V and 6 bases at J, with 15 bases between. The CDR3 loop is CASSLGQDGGEQYF. CDR3 DNA sequence: TGCGCCAGCAGCTTAGGGCAGGATGGAGGCGAGCAGTACTTC.

The V gene is TRBV7-9, the J gene TRBJ2-2; 10 nucleotides match TRBD1. Germline loops: CDR1 SEHNR, CDR2 FQNEAQ (reference sequence). The CDR3 spans 15 residues. After removal of 3 bases from V and 6 bases from J, the junction contained 4 bases not matched to a gene. CDR3 DNA: TGTGCCAGCAGCTTCCGGGACAGGGGTCCCGGGGAGCTGTTTTTT. It codes for CASSFRDRGPGELFF.

The V gene is TRBV4-1, the J gene TRBJ2-6, with D possibly TRBD2 on 6 matching bases. The length of the CDR3 is 17 residues. Trimming took off 0 bases at V and 2 bases at J, with 11 bases between the two ends. Per the germline V gene, CDR1 is MGHRA and CDR2 is YSYEKL. CDR3 coding DNA: TGCGCCAGCAGCCAAGATCGGGGGAACGCTGGGGCCAACGTCCTGACTTTC. It is translated as CASSQDRGNAGANVLTF.

The rearrangement joins TRBV5-6 to TRBJ2-7, with D perhaps TRBD1 (6 bases). CDR1 is SGHDT and CDR2 is YYEEEE in the germline V gene. The CDR3 contains 14 residues. Trimming shortened V by 0 bases and J by 6 bases, and 13 bases separated the two germline ends. CDR3 nucleotide sequence: TGTGCCAGCAGCTTGGACAGGGCCTTGAGCGAGCAGTACTTC. Protein product: CASSLDRALSEQYF.

The chain carries TRBV11-3 and TRBJ2-5; tentative D call: TRBD1 (6 bases). Trimming took 0 bases from V and 1 from J, leaving 18 bases between them. Germline V gives CDR1 SGHNT, CDR2 YENEEA. The CDR3 extends over 18 amino acids. This CDR3 is CASSLDGQRSGPQETQYF. The CDR3 DNA reads as TGTGCCAGCAGCTTAGATGGACAGCGGTCGGGTCCCCAAGAGACCCAGTACTTC. Drawing the rest from reference TRBV11-3 and TRBJ2-5, the complete variable domain is EAGVVQSPRYKIIEKKQPVAFWCNPISGHNTLYWYLQNLGQGPELLIRYENEEAVDDSQLPKDRFSAERLKGVDSTLKIQPAELGDSAVYLCASSLDGQRSGPQETQYFGPGTRLLVL.

The chain joins TRBV5-1 to TRBJ2-7; 12 bases map to TRBD1. Germline CDR1 is SGHRS and CDR2 is YFSETQ. Trimming cost V 2 bases and J 7 bases; bases outside gene matches: 7. This CDR3 is 15 amino acids long. The CDR3 region is CASSLMGQGASEQYF. CDR3 sequence (DNA): TGCGCCAGCAGCTTAATGGGACAGGGGGCGTCGGAGCAGTACTTC.

The V gene is TRBV19, the J gene TRBJ1-1; 8 positions agree with TRBD1. From germline, CDR1 is LNHDA and CDR2 SQIVND (reference sequence). The CDR3 sequence is 14 residues long. The V and J ends lost 6 bases and 9 bases, in that order; junction bases with no gene match: 12. In DNA form, the CDR3 reads TGTGCCAGTAGCCCCGGACAGGGTAATAGAAAAGCTTTCTTT. This gives the protein CASSPGQGNRKAFF.

The chain employs TRBV11-3 and TRBJ2-7; 8 positions agree with TRBD1. Germline-derived CDR1 and CDR2 are SGHNT and YENEEA. V dropped 3 bases and J dropped 2; count of bases not matched to a gene: 0. The CDR3 covers 13 residues. The DNA for the CDR3 is TGTGCCAGCAGCTTGACAGGGGCCTACGAGCAGTACTTC. Its translation: CASSLTGAYEQYF.

The gene calls are TRBV19 and TRBJ2-3; 13 bases align to TRBD2. CDR3 length: 18 amino acids. Unmatched junction bases numbered 12, after V lost 7 bases and J lost 2 bases. Germline loops: CDR1 LNHDA, CDR2 SQIVND (reference sequence). In DNA, the CDR3 is TGTGCCAGTACCCCTCTCGGGACTAGCGGGGATCACACAGATACGCAGTATTTT. This codes for CASTPLGTSGDHTDTQYF.

The chain uses TRBV6-5 and TRBJ1-2; TRBD1 aligns across 9 bases. The CDR3 consists of 15 residues. The germline V gene has CDR1 MNHEY and CDR2 SVGAGI. With 6 bases clipped from V and 5 bases from J, the junction kept 10 bases outside the gene matches. The CDR3 spells CASRRDREVGYGYTF. DNA for the CDR3: TGTGCCAGCAGAAGGGACAGGGAGGTGGGTTATGGCTACACCTTC.

This chain uses TRBV6-5 with TRBJ2-7, with 10 bases identical to TRBD1. The CDR3 has 15 amino acids. V shed 6 bases and J 2 bases; nucleotides not matched to a gene: 7. Germline values: CDR1 MNHEY, CDR2 SVGAGI. CDR3 sequence: CASSRTGQGAYEQYF. The DNA for the CDR3 is TGTGCCAGCAGCCGCACAGGACAGGGGGCCTACGAGCAGTACTTC.

V is TRBV9 and J is TRBJ1-2; D is possibly TRBD1 (6 bases). This CDR3 has 17 amino acids. Trimming shortened V by 3 bases and J by 5 bases, and 23 bases separated the two germline ends. The germline gives CDR1 SGDLS, CDR2 YYNGEE. The DNA of the CDR3 is TGTGCCAGCAGCGCTGGGTCCGAACTCGACAGGCGATATGGCTACACCTTC. This codes for CASSAGSELDRRYGYTF.